The 2 T cell receptor beta chains below were found in one sample sequenced in a study of glioma-infiltrating T cells after dendritic cell vaccination. Libraries were prepared by immunoSEQ multiplex PCR; TCRdb keeps only in-frame clonotypes and omits some of them. The sample comprises 80,000 to 100,000 clones, over 60% of which are singletons, and 6% rests with the top ten. Material: blood, obtained before dendritic cell vaccination. These receptors all stem from a human donor with glioblastoma.

In DNA form, the CDR3 reads TGTGCCAGTAGTATCTTCGGAGGGGGCACAGATACGCAGTATTTT. This encodes CASSIFGGGTDTQYF. The chain combines TRBV19 with TRBJ2-3; TRBD2 might be the D (6 bases). Germline CDR1 is LNHDA and CDR2 is SQIVND (reference sequence). The CDR3 sequence is 15 residues long. The V and J ends lost 3 bases and 1 base respectively, with 11 bases between them.

A single count supports this clone. This CDR3 is CASRTQGFITDTQYF. In nucleotides, the CDR3 is TGTGCCAGCAGGACCCAGGGATTCATCACAGATACGCAGTATTTT. The chain joins TRBV6-1 to TRBJ2-3, with TRBD1 as a possible D gene (5 bases). The CDR3 loop spans 15 amino acids. V lost 6 bases and J lost 2, with 15 bases in between. Germline CDR1 reads MNHNS; CDR2 reads SASEGT.